The present entry profiles one TCR beta chain with its context. The antigen it recognizes is unknown. No per-base quality is available; no much larger clone lies one base away. The sample belongs to a study of CD8 T cells in ankylosing spondylitis (dated by TCRdb to about 2017). Study-wide context: To find TCR variants linked to disease, the study profiled T cell receptor beta repertoires in ankylosing spondylitis patients and healthy donors. In total, the full study cohort was made up of 108 healthy donors and some 26 ankylosing spondylitis patients. Peripheral blood was sampled, and synovial fluid was also collected from ankylosing spondylitis patients. Study-wide findings and limitations: The disease-linked clones were reported to be significantly enriched in matched synovial fluid samples from ankylosing spondylitis patients. Blood from ankylosing spondylitis patients appeared to be characterized by a TCR beta motif composed of under 10 highly homologous amino acid variants. Some motif variants had previously been reported in the synovial fluid and blood of reactive arthritis patients, which suggests shared mechanisms of disease initiation. A CD8+ phenotype was shown by the disease-linked clones, which were found at relatively low frequencies in peripheral blood.

Between the V and J ends, shortened by 0 bases and 2 bases respectively, the junction contains 8 bases. The germline V gene specifies MGHRA as CDR1 and YSYEKL as CDR2. The CDR3 spans 15 residues, from the cysteine through the phenylalanine. The sequence is cut down to CDR3 DNA, 45 bases in frame from base 1. These reads were obtained on an Illumina HiSeq 2500. Quantitative 5'-RACE with molecular barcodes was used to prepare TCR beta libraries. Regarding the original processing steps: A new computational method based on a probabilistic model of VDJ rearrangement was used to identify disease-linked TCR variants. TCRdb ran its own pipeline on the public reads, namely fastp trimming at Q25 and MiXCR clone calling, and kept in-frame beta chains. Entries that share a CDR3 protein sequence are merged under the most common genes and DNA. Here the V and J calls rest on TCRdb's processing, not on the authors' analysis. In this sample the table shows a few hundred thousand distinct CDR3 sequences, 20% to 25% of which occur a single time. Together, the top ten hold 16% of the sample.

The chain uses TRBV4-1 and TRBJ2-1; the D gene cannot be named for sure. The sample taken for sequencing was blood, either unsorted or a sorted T cell fraction (not recorded which). The sequence derives from a male donor with ankylosing spondylitis. The CDR3 amino acid sequence is: CASSQEALPYNEQFF. The nucleotide sequence reads as follows: TGCGCCAGCAGCCAAGAAGCCCTCCCCTACAATGAGCAGTTCTTC.